This T cell receptor beta chain was sequenced during a study of cytomegalovirus exposure and HLA in healthy donors. PCR used 60 Vbeta primers and 13 Jbeta primers. This table comes from immunoSEQ multiplex PCR, and its TCRdb copy is limited to in-frame clones, with some not included. The data contain over 45,000 clones, around 83% of them singletons. CDR1 and CDR2 (germline): MNHEY, SVGAGI. Trimming pared 6 bases from V and 5 bases from J, leaving 13 bases between. The CDR3 covers 13 residues. The genes are TRBV6-5 and TRBJ1-1, with a possible D match to TRBD1 (6 bases). Material for sequencing was PBMCs. This TCR was recovered from a man aged 30 to 45 in good health and CMV-seronegative. The CDR3 protein is CASRVGGGTEAFF. The CDR3 DNA reads as TGTGCCAGCAGGGTAGGGGGTGGTACTGAAGCTTTCTTT.